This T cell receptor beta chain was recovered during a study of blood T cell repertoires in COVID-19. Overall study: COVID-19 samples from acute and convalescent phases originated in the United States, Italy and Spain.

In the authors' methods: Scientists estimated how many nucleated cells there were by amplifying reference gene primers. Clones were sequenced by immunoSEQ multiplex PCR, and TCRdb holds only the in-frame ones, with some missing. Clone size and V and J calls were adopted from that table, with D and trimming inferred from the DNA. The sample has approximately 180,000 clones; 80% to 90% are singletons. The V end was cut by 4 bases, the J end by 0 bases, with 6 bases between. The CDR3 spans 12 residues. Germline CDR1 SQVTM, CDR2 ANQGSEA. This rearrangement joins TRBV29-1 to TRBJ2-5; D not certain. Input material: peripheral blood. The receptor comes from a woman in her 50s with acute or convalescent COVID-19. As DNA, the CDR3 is TGCAGCGTTGCACAGAACCAAGAGACCCAGTACTTC. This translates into CSVAQNQETQYF.